The 18 T cell receptor beta chains listed next were all sequenced from one sample in a study of cytomegalovirus exposure and HLA in healthy donors. The PCR had 60 Vbeta and 13 Jbeta primers. TCRdb keeps only in-frame clones here, not all; method: immunoSEQ multiplex PCR. The sample holds approximately 110,000 clones, roughly 77% seen once. The specimen was PBMCs. The receptors come from a woman aged 30 to 39 in good health and CMV-seronegative.

The chain couples TRBV19 to TRBJ1-4; a possible D gene is TRBD1 (5 bases). CDR3 size: 16 residues. CDR1 and CDR2 (germline): LNHDA, SQIVND (reference sequence). Trimming left V 8 bases short and J 1 base short, with 17 bases between. The CDR3 nucleotides are TGTGCCAGTTCTCCGGGGGTCGGTGGAACTAATGAAAAACTGTTTTTT. Translation: CASSPGVGGTNEKLFF.

The chain has TRBV9 and TRBJ2-1, with 7 nucleotides matching TRBD2. Trimming at V came to 0 bases and at J to 3 bases, leaving 6 bases not matched to a gene. This CDR3 is built from 16 residues. The germline CDR1 and CDR2 sequences are SGDLS and YYNGEE. CDR3 region: CASSVEPAGLYNEQFF. In DNA form, the CDR3 reads TGTGCCAGCAGCGTAGAGCCAGCGGGGCTCTACAATGAGCAGTTCTTC.

The chain employs TRBV6-5 and TRBJ1-2; 8 bases fit TRBD1. The CDR3 sequence is 14 residues long. In germline, CDR1 is MNHEY, CDR2 SVGAGI. Germline trimming cut 7 bases from V and 2 bases from J; bases unmatched to any gene: 6. CDR3 sequence: CASNPTGANYGYTF. CDR3 bases: TGTGCCAGCAACCCGACAGGGGCGAACTATGGCTACACCTTC.

The CDR3 sequence is CASSGSRDYNTGELFF. The CDR3 nucleotides are TGTGCCAGCAGCGGGAGCCGGGACTACAACACCGGGGAGCTGTTTTTT. The rearrangement uses TRBV5-8 and TRBJ2-2; the match to TRBD2 covers 7 bases. V gave up 4 bases and J gave up 2 bases; unmatched junction bases: 8. In germline, CDR1 is SGHTS, CDR2 YDEGEE. This CDR3 contains 16 residues.

The sample holds one count of this clone. This sequence joins TRBV9 and TRBJ2-3; the D gene is possibly TRBD2 (5 bases). The length of the CDR3 is 14 residues. Trimming cost V 3 bases and J 8 bases, with 16 bases left between them. From germline, CDR1 is SGDLS and CDR2 YYNGEE. For the CDR3, the DNA is TGTGCCAGCAGCGGACGGACTGGCAAAGGTACGCAGTATTTT. Translating it yields CASSGRTGKGTQYF. The full variable domain, in which reference TRBV9 and TRBJ2-3 provide the parts outside the CDR3, is DSGVTQTPKHLITATGQRVTLRCSPRSGDLSVYWYQQSLDQGLQFLIQYYNGEERAKGNILERFSAQQFPDLHSELNLSSLELGDSALYFCASSGRTGKGTQYFGPGTRLTVL.

This clone was found a few times. The gene calls are TRBV30 and TRBJ1-2, with 7 bases lining up with TRBD1. The CDR3 sequence is 12 residues long. CDR1 and CDR2 (germline): GTSNPN, SVGIG (reference sequence). With 7 bases clipped from V and 4 bases from J, the junction kept 6 bases outside the gene matches. The CDR3 loop reads CAFPGTAYGYTF. CDR3 in DNA: TGTGCCTTTCCCGGGACAGCCTATGGCTACACCTTC.

This chain joins TRBV9 and TRBJ2-2; D is unclear. The CDR3 has 17 amino acids. Germline V gives CDR1 SGDLS, CDR2 YYNGEE. Trimming left V 0 bases short and J 3 bases short, with 15 bases between. The CDR3 protein is CASSVVGPTGDTGELFF. Written as DNA, the CDR3 is TGTGCCAGCAGCGTAGTGGGTCCTACGGGTGACACCGGGGAGCTGTTTTTT.

This rearrangement joins TRBV9 to TRBJ2-5; 7 positions agree with TRBD2. Unmatched junction bases numbered 4, after V lost 6 bases and J lost 2 bases. The germline CDR1 and CDR2 sequences are SGDLS and YYNGEE. There are 13 residues in the CDR3. CDR3 in amino acids: CASNVGGQETQYF. The CDR3 bases are TGTGCCAGCAACGTGGGGGGGCAAGAGACCCAGTACTTC.

This clone was detected a few times. The V and J genes are TRBV2 and TRBJ2-7, with D perhaps matching TRBD2 (5 bases). Germline loops: CDR1 SNHLY, CDR2 FYNNEI. Trimming cost V 8 bases and J 0 bases, with 11 bases left between them. The CDR3 length is 13 residues. This chain's CDR3 is CASLGLPSYEQYF. Written as DNA, the CDR3 is TGTGCCAGCCTCGGACTGCCCTCCTACGAGCAGTACTTC.

The genes are TRBV7-9 and TRBJ2-1; 8 nucleotides line up with TRBD1. In germline, CDR1 is SEHNR, CDR2 FQNEAQ (reference sequence). With 5 bases clipped from V and 8 bases from J, the junction kept 14 bases outside the gene matches. This CDR3 has 16 amino acids. CDR3 DNA: TGTGCCAGCAGCCAAGATCGGGGGACAGGAGGGGATGAGCAGTTCTTC. Translating it yields CASSQDRGTGGDEQFF.

The chain's CDR3 is CASKGGASYEQYF. CDR3 bases: TGTGCCAGCAAGGGGGGGGCCTCCTACGAGCAGTACTTC. V is TRBV6-5 and J is TRBJ2-7; D is perhaps TRBD2 (7 bases). The ends were cut back, 7 bases at V and 0 bases at J, with 10 bases in the middle. This CDR3 comprises 13 residues. Germline V gives CDR1 MNHEY, CDR2 SVGAGI.

This chain uses TRBV5-4 with TRBJ2-5, with D perhaps TRBD1 (5 bases). This CDR3 has 14 residues. Germline V gives CDR1 SGHNT, CDR2 YYREEE (reference sequence). V lost 5 bases, J lost 4 bases, and 15 bases lay in between. The chain's CDR3 is CASSLSGRRETQYF. Written as DNA, the CDR3 is TGTGCCAGCAGTCTTTCAGGGCGGAGAGAGACCCAGTACTTC.

This clone showed up just a few times. The rearrangement links TRBV19 to TRBJ2-1; 7 nucleotides match TRBD1. Germline CDR1 is LNHDA and CDR2 is SQIVND (reference sequence). V trimming: 3 bases; J trimming: 4 bases; junction bases outside the gene matches: 9. The CDR3 has 16 residues. As DNA, the CDR3 is TGTGCCAGTAGTATTGGAGCCGGGACAGTATACAATGAGCAGTTCTTC. As protein: CASSIGAGTVYNEQFF.

The chain joins TRBV18 to TRBJ1-3; perhaps TRBD1 as D (5 bases). The CDR3 runs 13 residues. Trimming cost V 4 bases and J 2 bases, with 6 bases left between them. Germline lookup yields CDR1 KGHSH and CDR2 LQKENI. The CDR3: CASSQGTGNTIYF. The DNA of the CDR3 is TGTGCCAGCTCACAGGGGACTGGAAACACCATATATTTT.

The chain links TRBV9 to TRBJ1-3, with D possibly TRBD1 on 5 matching bases. Trimming stripped 0 bases from V and 0 bases from J, with 7 bases between. The V gene's germline CDR1 is SGDLS and CDR2 YYNGEE. The CDR3 is made up of 15 amino acids. CDR3 amino acids: CASSVGQYSGNTIYF. CDR3 bases: TGTGCCAGCAGCGTAGGACAGTACTCTGGAAACACCATATATTTT. Drawing the rest from reference TRBV9 and TRBJ1-3, the complete variable domain is DSGVTQTPKHLITATGQRVTLRCSPRSGDLSVYWYQQSLDQGLQFLIQYYNGEERAKGNILERFSAQQFPDLHSELNLSSLELGDSALYFCASSVGQYSGNTIYFGEGSWLTVV.

This chain connects TRBV11-3 to TRBJ2-1; 7 bases fit TRBD2. CDR1 and CDR2 (germline): SGHNT, YENEEA. This CDR3 is 15 amino acids long. V dropped 5 bases and J dropped 2; count of bases not matched to a gene: 6. The DNA of the CDR3 is TGTGCCAGCAGCCCGAGACTAGCCCCCTACAATGAGCAGTTCTTC. Amino acids: CASSPRLAPYNEQFF.

The chain links TRBV19 to TRBJ2-1; D gene uncertain. Germline-derived CDR1 and CDR2 are LNHDA and SQIVND (reference sequence). Trimming removed 4 bases at V and 6 bases at J, with 7 bases between. This CDR3 has 12 amino acids. The CDR3 DNA is TGTGCCAGTAGTAGCCAGCGCAATGAGCAGTTCTTC. It specifies CASSSQRNEQFF.

In its sample, this clone was seen a few times. The J gene is TRBJ1-2, the V gene TRBV4-3, with D maybe TRBD1 (6 bases). There are 14 residues in the CDR3. With 4 bases removed from V and 4 bases from J, the gap between germline ends came to 13 bases. CDR1 is LGHNA, CDR2 YSLEER, per germline. The CDR3 reads CASSPAGQSYGYTF. CDR3 DNA sequence: TGCGCCAGCAGCCCCGCCGGACAGTCCTATGGCTACACCTTC.